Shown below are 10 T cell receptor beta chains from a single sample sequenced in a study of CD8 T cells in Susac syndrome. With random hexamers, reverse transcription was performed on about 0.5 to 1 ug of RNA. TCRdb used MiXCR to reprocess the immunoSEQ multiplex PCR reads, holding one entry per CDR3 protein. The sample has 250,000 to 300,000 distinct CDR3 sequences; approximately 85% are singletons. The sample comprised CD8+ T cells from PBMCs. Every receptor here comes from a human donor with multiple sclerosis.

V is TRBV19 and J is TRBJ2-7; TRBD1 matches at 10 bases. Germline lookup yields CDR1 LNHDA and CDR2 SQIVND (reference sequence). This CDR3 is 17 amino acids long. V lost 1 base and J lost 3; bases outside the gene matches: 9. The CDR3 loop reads CASSIAGQGGTVYEQYF. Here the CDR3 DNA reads TGTGCCAGTAGTATAGCCGGACAGGGGGGTACTGTCTACGAGCAGTACTTC.

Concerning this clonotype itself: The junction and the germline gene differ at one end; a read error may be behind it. The DNA for the CDR3 is TGTGCCAGCAGTTTATTGCCGGGACAGGGGGCTAGCGATCAGCCCCAGCATTTT. This sequence encodes CASSLLPGQGASDQPQHF. The genes are TRBV27 and TRBJ1-5; TRBD1 aligns across 12 bases. CDR3 length: 18 amino acids. The germline V gene encodes CDR1 MNHEY and CDR2 SMNVEV (reference sequence).

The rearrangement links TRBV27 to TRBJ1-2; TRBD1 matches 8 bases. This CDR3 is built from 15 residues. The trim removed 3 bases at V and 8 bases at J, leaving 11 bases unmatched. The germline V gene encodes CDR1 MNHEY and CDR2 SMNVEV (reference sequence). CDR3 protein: CASSLAAGRGQGYTF. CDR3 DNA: TGTGCCAGCAGTTTGGCGGCGGGCAGGGGGCAAGGCTACACCTTC.

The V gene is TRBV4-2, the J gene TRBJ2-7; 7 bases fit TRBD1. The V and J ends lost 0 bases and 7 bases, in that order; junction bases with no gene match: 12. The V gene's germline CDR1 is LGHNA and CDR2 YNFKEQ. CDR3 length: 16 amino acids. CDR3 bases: TGTGCCAGCAGCCAAGATCAGGGGGATCCCGGGATGGAGCAGTACTTC. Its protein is CASSQDQGDPGMEQYF.

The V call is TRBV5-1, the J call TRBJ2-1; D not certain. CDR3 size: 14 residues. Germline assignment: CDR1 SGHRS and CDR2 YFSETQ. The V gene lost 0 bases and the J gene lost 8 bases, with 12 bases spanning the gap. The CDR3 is CASSLVSTPDEQFF. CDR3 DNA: TGCGCCAGCAGCTTGGTGTCCACTCCGGATGAGCAGTTCTTC.

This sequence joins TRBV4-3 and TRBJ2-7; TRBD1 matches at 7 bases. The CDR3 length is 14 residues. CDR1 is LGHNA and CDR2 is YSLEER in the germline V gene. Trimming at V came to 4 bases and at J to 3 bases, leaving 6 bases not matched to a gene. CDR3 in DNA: TGCGCCAGCAGCCCACAGGGGAACGACTACGAGCAGTACTTC. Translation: CASSPQGNDYEQYF.

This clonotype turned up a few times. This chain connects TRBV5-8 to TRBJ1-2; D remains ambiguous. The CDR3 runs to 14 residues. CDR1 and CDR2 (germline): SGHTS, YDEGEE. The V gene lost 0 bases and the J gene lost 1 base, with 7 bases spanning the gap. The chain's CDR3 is CASSLGVVNYGYTF. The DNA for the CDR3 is TGTGCCAGCAGCTTGGGAGTGGTTAACTATGGCTACACCTTC.

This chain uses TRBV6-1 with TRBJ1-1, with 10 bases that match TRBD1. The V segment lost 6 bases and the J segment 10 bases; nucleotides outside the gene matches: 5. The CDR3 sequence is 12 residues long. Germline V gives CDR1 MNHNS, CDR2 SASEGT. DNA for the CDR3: TGTGCCAGCAGAGGACAGGGGGAAGGAGCTTTCTTT. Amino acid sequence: CASRGQGEGAFF.

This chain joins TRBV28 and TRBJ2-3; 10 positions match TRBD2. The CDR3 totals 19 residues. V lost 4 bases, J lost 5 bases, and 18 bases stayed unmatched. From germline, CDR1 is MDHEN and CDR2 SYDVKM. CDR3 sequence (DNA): TGTGCCAGCAGTTCCCCACCCGCGAAGCGGGAGGGCTCGGAAGATACGCAGTATTTT. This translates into CASSSPPAKREGSEDTQYF. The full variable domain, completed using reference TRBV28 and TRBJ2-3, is DVKVTQSSRYLVKRTGEKVFLECVQDMDHENMFWYRQDPGLGLRLIYFSYDVKMKEKGDIPEGYSVSREKKERFSLILESASTNQTSMYLCASSSPPAKREGSEDTQYFGPGTRLTVL.

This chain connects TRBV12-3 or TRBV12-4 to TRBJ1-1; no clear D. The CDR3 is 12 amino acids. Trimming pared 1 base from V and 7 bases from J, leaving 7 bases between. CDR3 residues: CASSLEVYEAFF. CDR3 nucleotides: TGTGCCAGCAGTTTAGAGGTATATGAAGCTTTCTTT.